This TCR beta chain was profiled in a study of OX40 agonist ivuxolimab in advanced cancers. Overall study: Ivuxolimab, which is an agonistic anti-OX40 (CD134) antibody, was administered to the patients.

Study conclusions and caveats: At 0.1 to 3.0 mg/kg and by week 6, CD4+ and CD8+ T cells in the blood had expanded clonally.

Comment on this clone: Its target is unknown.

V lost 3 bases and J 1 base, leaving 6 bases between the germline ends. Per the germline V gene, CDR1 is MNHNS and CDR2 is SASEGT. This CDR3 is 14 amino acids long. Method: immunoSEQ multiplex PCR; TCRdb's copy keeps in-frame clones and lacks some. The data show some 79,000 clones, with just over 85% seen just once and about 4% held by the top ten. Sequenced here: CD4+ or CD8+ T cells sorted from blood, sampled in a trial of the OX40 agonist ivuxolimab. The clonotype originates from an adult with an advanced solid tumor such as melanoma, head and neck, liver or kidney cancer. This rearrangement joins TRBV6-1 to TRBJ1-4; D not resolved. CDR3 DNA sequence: TGTGCCAGCAGTGATAGATTAACTAATGAAAAACTGTTTTTT. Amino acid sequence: CASSDRLTNEKLFF.